This TCR beta chain was documented in a study of cytomegalovirus exposure and HLA in healthy donors. Study information: Findings of an earlier analysis included over 95 million unique TCR beta sequences from 180 million or so T cells. Study-wide results and caveats: Specificity for CMV antigens was confirmed in vitro for a few of the CMV-associated chains. According to an earlier analysis, most TCR beta V segments yielded productive rearrangements about 87% or about 30% of the time.

On this clone itself: Its antigen is unidentified.

V lost 5 bases, J lost 2 bases, and 12 bases lay in between. The CDR3 sequence is 14 residues long. Germline lookup yields CDR1 LNHDA and CDR2 SQIVND (reference sequence). In the PCR, 60 Vbeta and 13 Jbeta primers were used. Only in-frame clones appear in the TCRdb table, and some are missing; sequencing was by immunoSEQ multiplex PCR. Of approximately 150,000 clones listed, approximately 80% are singletons. The gene calls are TRBV19 and TRBJ1-1; maybe TRBD1 (6 bases). The sequencing input was PBMCs. The receptor was derived from a man aged 25-45 years in good health and CMV-seropositive. The CDR3 DNA reads as TGTGCCAGTAGTCTCGGGACACTCAACACTGAAGCTTTCTTT. Translation: CASSLGTLNTEAFF.